The rows below give T cell receptor beta chains drawn from one sample of a study of quantifying T cell responses using KT2 cells. TCRdb fed the UMI-ligation and nested PCR reads into MiXCR, producing one record per CDR3 protein. The sample consists of tens of thousands of distinct CDR3 sequences, approximately 7% of them appearing once. The sample was PBMCs spiked with cells of the T cell clone KT2. Source of these receptors: a human donor. CDR3s include the opening cysteine and the closing phenylalanine or tryptophan. Each record gives: clone size, D gene, V gene, J gene, CDR3 DNA, CDR3 protein. A D gene is named only where the DNA matches it firmly. Clone size is stated in some rows and not others, as once, few, many or a class when expanded.

clone size: many
D gene: TRBD2
V gene: TRBV4-1
J gene: TRBJ2-7
CDR3 DNA: TGCGCCAGCAGCCTCTCCGGGACTAGCATTCGTTACGAGCAGTACTTC
CDR3 protein: CASSLSGTSIRYEQYF

clone size: many
D gene: -
V gene: TRBV7-9
J gene: TRBJ1-1
CDR3 DNA: TGTGCCAGCAGCTTGACGGGTTACATGAACACTGAAGCTTTCTTT
CDR3 protein: CASSLTGYMNTEAFF

clone size: -
D gene: -
V gene: TRBV5-1
J gene: TRBJ1-5
CDR3 DNA: TGCGCCAGCAGCGGAGGTAACCCAGGGCAGCCCCAGCATTTT
CDR3 protein: CASSGGNPGQPQHF

clone size: few
D gene: TRBD2
V gene: TRBV20-1
J gene: TRBJ2-7
CDR3 DNA: TGCAGTGCCAGGACTAGCGGGGCGATATACGAGCAGTACTTC
CDR3 protein: CSARTSGAIYEQYF

clone size: many
D gene: -
V gene: TRBV29-1
J gene: TRBJ2-2
CDR3 DNA: TGCAGCGTTCAGCCCTACAGCACTGGCATGAACACCGGGGAGCTGTTTTTT
CDR3 protein: CSVQPYSTGMNTGELFF

clone size: few
D gene: TRBD1
V gene: TRBV5-1
J gene: TRBJ2-7
CDR3 DNA: TGCGCCAGCCACAGGACAGGGGGCTACGAGCAGTACTTC
CDR3 protein: CASHRTGGYEQYF

clone size: -
D gene: -
V gene: TRBV3-1
J gene: TRBJ2-6
CDR3 DNA: TGTGCCAGCAGCCAAGGGGGAGGTCGTTCCGCTGGGGCCAACGTCCTGACTTTC
CDR3 protein: CASSQGGGRSAGANVLTF

clone size: many
D gene: -
V gene: TRBV20-1
J gene: TRBJ1-6
CDR3 DNA: TGCAGTGCTAGAGAAACTTCATACGGGGACGCGGCACCCCTCCACTTT
CDR3 protein: CSARETSYGDAAPLHF

clone size: many
D gene: TRBD2
V gene: TRBV5-6
J gene: TRBJ2-2
CDR3 DNA: TGTGCCAGCAGTTATAGGACTAGCGGGAGTTCGAGCGGGGAGCTGTTTTTT
CDR3 protein: CASSYRTSGSSSGELFF

clone size: many
D gene: -
V gene: TRBV20-1
J gene: TRBJ1-4
CDR3 DNA: TGCAGTGCTTTCCCGACAGCAACTAATGAAAAACTGTTTTTT
CDR3 protein: CSAFPTATNEKLFF

clone size: many
D gene: -
V gene: TRBV15
J gene: TRBJ2-5
CDR3 DNA: TGTGCCACCAGCAGAGGACGCCAAGAGACCCAGTACTTC
CDR3 protein: CATSRGRQETQYF